What follows are 21 T cell receptor beta chains derived from one specimen sequenced in a study of metastatic and nonmetastatic thyroid tumors. There were no patients who had received any treatment before thyroid surgery. TCRdb re-processed the PCR reads through MiXCR. This table has about 14,000 clones, around a third appearing once. The sample taken for sequencing was tumor tissue. Source of these receptors: a female donor with papillary thyroid cancer or a benign thyroid nodule (not recorded which). Some clones in this sample may be carry-over from other donors' samples.

This clone was counted between two and nine times. This chain uses TRBV19 with TRBJ1-1; a weak D match, TRBD1 (6 bases). Germline V gene lookup returns CDR1 LNHDA and CDR2 SQIVND (reference sequence). Trimming took off 3 bases at V and 6 bases at J, with 17 bases between the two ends. The CDR3 totals 15 residues. The CDR3 DNA sequence: TGTGCCAGTAGTATGGGGGCGCGGACGTTCGCTGAAGCTTTCTTT. Protein: CASSMGARTFAEAFF.

The chain links TRBV12-3 or TRBV12-4 to TRBJ1-2, with a tentative D call TRBD1 (5 bases). This CDR3 region has 12 residues. Trimming shortened V by 5 bases and J by 7 bases, and 11 bases separated the two germline ends. CDR3 loop: CASSLTGTGYTF. The DNA of the CDR3 is TGTGCCAGCAGTCTGACGGGGACTGGCTACACCTTC.

This clone was picked up a small number of times. The junction departs from germline at one end; a sequencing error may be responsible. This chain connects TRBV20-1 to TRBJ2-5; 7 bases match TRBD2. Germline lookup yields CDR1 DFQATT and CDR2 SNEGSKA (reference sequence). This CDR3 spans 17 amino acids. The CDR3 spells CSARTPTGEGNVETKYF. The CDR3 coding sequence is TGCAGTGCTAGAACCCCAACGGGGGAGGGTAATGTGGAGACCAAGTACTTC.

The chain combines TRBV3-1 with TRBJ1-4; D is uncertain. Trimming removed 2 bases at V and 8 bases at J, with 6 bases between. The germline V gene encodes CDR1 LGHDT and CDR2 YNNKEL (reference sequence). CDR3 length: 12 residues. The CDR3 DNA reads TGTGCCAGCAGCCAATACGGGGAAAAACTGTTTTTT. It encodes CASSQYGEKLFF.

The CDR3 nucleotides are TGCAGTGCTAGAGATCTCCCGCAGGGGGCAAGGTACCAAGAGACCCAGTACTTC. Its translation: CSARDLPQGARYQETQYF. The V call is TRBV20-1, the J call TRBJ2-5; 8 positions agree with TRBD1. The V gene's germline CDR1 is DFQATT and CDR2 SNEGSKA (reference sequence). The CDR3 has 18 residues. Trimming took 0 bases from V and 0 from J; bases not matched to a gene: 12.

V usage is TRBV6-4 and J usage is TRBJ2-6; no firm D call. The CDR3 is 14 residues long. The germline CDR1 and CDR2 sequences are MRHNA and SNTAGT. V gave up 2 bases and J gave up 0 bases, with 2 bases separating them. The CDR3 spells CASSDISGANVLTF. Written as DNA, the CDR3 is TGTGCCAGCAGTGACATCTCTGGGGCCAACGTCCTGACTTTC.

This clone was seen a few times. The gene calls are TRBV20-1 and TRBJ1-3; 9 bases match TRBD1. This CDR3 has 13 amino acids. With V trimmed by 6 bases and J by 4 bases, 4 bases remained unmatched. Germline V gives CDR1 DFQATT, CDR2 SNEGSKA (reference sequence). The CDR3 DNA reads TGCAGTGCACAGACAGGGGGAGGAAACACCATATATTTT. Translated, it gives CSAQTGGGNTIYF.

This clone has only a few counts. This sequence joins TRBV6-2 or TRBV6-3 and TRBJ2-7, with 9 bases fitting TRBD1. Germline V gives CDR1 MNHEY, CDR2 SVGEGT. V lost 6 bases and J lost 5; bases outside the gene matches: 5. The CDR3 contains 13 residues. Here the CDR3 reads CASSPRTGDEQYF. In nucleotides, the CDR3 is TGTGCCAGCAGCCCCAGGACAGGGGACGAGCAGTACTTC.

This clone came up a few times. The V call is TRBV10-3, the J call TRBJ1-1; no firm D call. This CDR3 is 12 amino acids long. With 3 bases removed from V and 1 base from J, the gap between germline ends came to 3 bases. Germline loops: CDR1 ENHRY, CDR2 SYGVKD. The CDR3 DNA sequence: TGTGCCATCAGTGACTGGAACACTGAAGCTTTCTTT. It is translated as CAISDWNTEAFF.

This clone has ten or more counts. The rearrangement uses TRBV5-5 and TRBJ2-2; TRBD2 might be the D (5 bases). The V end lost 4 bases, the J end lost 4 bases, and 8 bases lay between the germline ends. The CDR3 covers 13 residues. The germline V gene has CDR1 SGHKS and CDR2 YYEKEE (reference sequence). The CDR3 loop is CASSTGTTGELFF. The CDR3 bases are TGTGCCAGCAGCACGGGAACCACCGGGGAGCTGTTTTTT.

This clone was recorded a few times. The genes are TRBV20-1 and TRBJ2-7; possible D gene TRBD1, 5 bases. V was cut by 0 bases and J by 3 bases, with 12 bases left in between. The germline V gene encodes CDR1 DFQATT and CDR2 SNEGSKA (reference sequence). The CDR3 has 14 residues. This chain's CDR3 is CSARDIGQGYEQYF. As DNA, the CDR3 is TGCAGTGCTAGAGATATCGGGCAGGGCTACGAGCAGTACTTC.

This clone was seen a handful of times. The chain employs TRBV6-2 or TRBV6-3 and TRBJ2-7, with a possible D match to TRBD2 (5 bases). In germline, CDR1 is MNHEY, CDR2 SVGEGT. V shed 5 bases and J shed 2 bases, with 13 bases lying between them. CDR3 length: 14 residues. CDR3 sequence (DNA): TGTGCCAGCAGTCCGCCGAGGGCTCCCTACGAGCAGTACTTC. Protein product: CASSPPRAPYEQYF.

This clone occurred a few times. The V call is TRBV7-9, the J call TRBJ1-1; unclear D gene. This CDR3 spans 12 amino acids. With 2 bases removed from V and 10 bases from J, the gap between germline ends came to 11 bases. Looked up from germline, CDR1 is SEHNR and CDR2 is FQNEAQ (reference sequence). The CDR3 loop is CASSLCGKGAFF. The CDR3 bases are TGTGCCAGCAGCTTATGTGGTAAGGGAGCTTTCTTT.

This clone showed up just a few times. J is TRBJ1-2 and V is TRBV28; 7 nucleotides match TRBD1. Germline V lookup: CDR1 MDHEN, CDR2 SYDVKM. The V segment lost 2 bases and the J segment 5 bases; nucleotides outside the gene matches: 14. This CDR3 has 17 residues. The CDR3 DNA sequence: TGTGCCAGCAGTTTAGCTACCGGGGGGGGACAGAAGTATGGCTACACCTTC. Encoded protein: CASSLATGGGQKYGYTF.

Many counts were recorded for this clone. The CDR3 DNA follows: TGTGCCAGCAGCTTAAGGGAGGCGGGAGGCCTCTCCTACAATGAGCAGTTCTTC. It yields the protein CASSLREAGGLSYNEQFF. The J gene is TRBJ2-1, the V gene TRBV7-3; TRBD2 matches 8 bases. Germline V gives CDR1 SGHTA, CDR2 FQGTGA. With 1 base clipped from V and 0 bases from J, the junction kept 8 bases outside the gene matches. This CDR3 is 18 amino acids long.

The chain couples TRBV28 to TRBJ1-2; unclear D gene. The germline V gene encodes CDR1 MDHEN and CDR2 SYDVKM. Trimming removed 5 bases at V and 2 bases at J, with 12 bases between. The CDR3 extends over 14 amino acids. CDR3 coding DNA: TGTGCCAGCAGTCAAGAGGGATCAAACTATGGCTACACCTTC. It is translated as CASSQEGSNYGYTF.

V gene TRBV11-2 combines with J gene TRBJ2-5, with 12 positions matching TRBD2. Per the germline V gene, CDR1 is SGHAT and CDR2 is FQNNGV. The CDR3 loop spans 16 amino acids. J lost 1 base, V lost 3 bases, and 3 bases had no gene match. DNA for the CDR3: TGTGCCAGCAGCTTTACTAGCGGGGGGTCCCAAGAGACCCAGTACTTC. Protein sequence: CASSFTSGGSQETQYF.

This chain uses TRBV11-2 with TRBJ1-2; D gene uncertain. The CDR3 spans 16 residues. The germline V gene has CDR1 SGHAT and CDR2 FQNNGV. The V end was cut by 0 bases, the J end by 7 bases, with 18 bases between. CDR3: CASSLDPQSLRRGYTF. The CDR3 DNA sequence: TGTGCCAGCAGCTTAGACCCCCAATCCCTCCGGCGTGGCTACACCTTC. Drawing the rest from reference TRBV11-2 and TRBJ1-2, the complete variable domain is EAGVAQSPRYKIIEKRQSVAFWCNPISGHATLYWYQQILGQGPKLLIQFQNNGVVDDSQLPKDRFSAERLKGVDSTLKIQPAKLEDSAVYLCASSLDPQSLRRGYTFGSGTRLTVV.

Ten or more counts support this clone. The chain recombines TRBV5-1 with TRBJ2-2, with D possibly matching TRBD2 (6 bases). Trimming removed 1 base at V and 6 bases at J, with 13 bases between. The CDR3 has 15 residues. Germline V CDR1 and CDR2: SGHRS, YFSETQ. The CDR3 is CASSLRSTGAGELFF. In nucleotides, the CDR3 is TGCGCCAGCAGCTTGCGGTCTACGGGGGCCGGGGAGCTGTTTTTT.

V gene TRBV18 combines with J gene TRBJ1-1; D unclear. Trimming stripped 6 bases from V and 4 bases from J, with 15 bases between. The germline CDR1 and CDR2 sequences are KGHSH and LQKENI. This CDR3 has 14 residues. CDR3 protein: CASSPPQPGTEAFF. CDR3 in DNA: TGTGCCAGCTCTCCTCCCCAACCGGGCACTGAAGCTTTCTTT.

This clone was seen ten or more times. The chain is built from TRBV29-1 and TRBJ2-7, with 10 bases aligning to TRBD1. The J segment lost 3 bases and the V segment lost 4 bases, leaving 3 bases of the junction unmatched. The germline V gene has CDR1 SQVTM and CDR2 ANQGSEA. The CDR3 is 13 amino acids. CDR3 sequence: CSVGGQGFYEQYF. In DNA, the CDR3 is TGCAGCGTTGGGGGACAGGGGTTCTACGAGCAGTACTTC.